This is a list of T cell receptor beta chains from one sample in a study of human thymus T cells. The method was immunoSEQ multiplex PCR; TCRdb's version includes in-frame clones alone and lacks a portion of them. The repertoire holds about 60,000 clones, with about 93% as singletons. The sequencing input was blood. Receptors were obtained from a boy in the first two years of life with a congenital heart defect but otherwise immunologically healthy. Each CDR3 is given with its conserved first and last residue. Each record gives: CDR3 length, D gene, J gene, V gene, clone size, CDR3 protein, CDR3 DNA. D genes are given only for firm matches. Size values are once, few and many counts, or a class for expanded clones, and some rows have none.

>14|NA|TRBJ1-2|TRBV11-2|NA
CASSLLGGNYGYTF
TGTGCCAGCAGCTTATTAGGGGGGAACTATGGCTACACCTTC
>16|TRBD2|TRBJ2-5|TRBV5-1|NA
CASSLSGSGIQETQYF
TGCGCCAGCAGCTTGTCTGGTAGCGGGATACAAGAGACCCAGTACTTC
>13|NA|TRBJ1-1|TRBV7-2|NA
CASSRRQNTEAFF
TGTGCCAGCAGCAGGCGGCAGAACACTGAAGCTTTCTTT
>14|NA|TRBJ2-5|TRBV5-1|NA
CASSAGTVQETQYF
TGCGCCAGCAGCGCCGGGACGGTGCAAGAGACCCAGTACTTC
>15|NA|TRBJ1-4|TRBV28|NA
CASSLRQGSGEKLFF
TGTGCCAGCAGTTTAAGGCAGGGGTCGGGTGAAAAACTGTTTTTT
>13|NA|TRBJ1-1|TRBV30|few
CAWSVHGGTEAFF
TGTGCCTGGAGTGTACATGGTGGCACTGAAGCTTTCTTT
>15|NA|TRBJ2-7|TRBV18|NA
CASSHLAGNSYEQYF
TGTGCCAGCTCACACCTGGCAGGTAACTCCTACGAGCAGTACTTC
>12|NA|TRBJ2-1|TRBV30|NA
CAWSVLTDEQFF
TGTGCCTGGAGTGTACTGACAGATGAGCAGTTCTTC
>15|TRBD1|TRBJ2-7|TRBV5-1|NA
CASSSGTGFIYEQYF
TGCGCCAGCAGCTCCGGGACAGGGTTCATTTACGAGCAGTACTTC
>16|TRBD2|TRBJ2-5|TRBV11-2|once
CASSLGTSGGAETQYF
TGTGCCAGCAGCTTAGGGACTAGCGGGGGGGCGGAGACCCAGTACTTC
>15|TRBD2|TRBJ2-2|TRBV5-4|NA
CASSLDPGGTGELFF
TGTGCCAGCAGCTTGGATCCGGGGGGCACCGGGGAGCTGTTTTTT
>18|TRBD2|TRBJ2-3|TRBV19|NA
CASSKRLAGGRFTDTQYF
TGTGCCAGTAGTAAGAGACTAGCGGGAGGCCGTTTCACAGATACGCAGTATTTT
>16|NA|TRBJ2-7|TRBV5-6|NA
CASSFFSWAPSYEQYF
TGTGCCAGCAGCTTCTTCTCCTGGGCGCCCTCCTACGAGCAGTACTTC
>13|TRBD1|TRBJ1-4|TRBV6-5|NA
CASSFDRGGKLFF
TGTGCCAGCAGTTTCGACAGGGGGGGAAAACTGTTTTTT
>12|NA|TRBJ2-5|TRBV6-6|NA
CASSYLRETQYF
TGTGCCAGCAGTTACTTGAGAGAGACCCAGTACTTC
>14|NA|TRBJ1-2|TRBV5-4|NA
CASSQDSLNYGYTF
TGTGCCAGCAGCCAGGACAGCCTTAACTATGGCTACACCTTC
>14|TRBD1|TRBJ2-7|TRBV6-1|NA
CASSEPGQGNEQYF
TGTGCCAGCAGTGAACCGGGACAGGGGAACGAGCAGTACTTC
>13|NA|TRBJ1-2|TRBV7-2|NA
CASSLGTNYGYTF
TGTGCCAGCAGCTTAGGGACAAACTATGGCTACACCTTC
>14|NA|TRBJ2-7|TRBV6-6|NA
CASSYSGHNYEQYF
TGTGCCAGCAGTTACTCGGGACACAACTACGAGCAGTACTTC
>14|TRBD2|TRBJ2-4|TRBV28|once
CASSSRTSGNIQYF
TGTGCCAGCAGTTCCCGGACTAGTGGGAACATTCAGTACTTC
>13|NA|TRBJ1-2|TRBV5-1|NA
CASSDDHADGYTF
TGCGCCAGCAGCGATGATCACGCCGATGGCTACACCTTC
>15|TRBD1|TRBJ2-7|TRBV18|NA
CASSPPQDRGLEQYF
TGTGCCAGCTCACCACCGCAGGACAGGGGGCTCGAGCAGTACTTC
>17|TRBD1|TRBJ1-4|TRBV7-2|NA
CASSLIGGQGLSEKLFF
TGTGCCAGCAGCTTAATAGGCGGACAGGGGTTGAGTGAAAAACTGTTTTTT
>13|NA|TRBJ2-3|TRBV5-8|NA
CASSLSRTDTQYF
TGTGCCAGCAGCTTGTCTAGGACAGATACGCAGTATTTT
>15|NA|TRBJ2-5|TRBV4-1|NA
CASSQGGHYQETQYF
TGCGCCAGCAGCCAAGGAGGCCACTACCAAGAGACCCAGTACTTC
>14|TRBD1|TRBJ2-1|TRBV7-8|NA
CASSIGQGAVGKFF
TGTGCCAGCAGCATCGGACAGGGGGCAGTGGGGAAGTTCTTC
>14|TRBD1|TRBJ2-7|TRBV14|NA
CASSHGTGDYEQYF
TGTGCCAGCAGCCACGGGACAGGGGACTACGAGCAGTACTTC
>15|TRBD2|TRBJ2-5|TRBV11-2|NA
CASSFGTSLQETQYF
TGTGCCAGCAGCTTCGGGACTAGCCTCCAAGAGACCCAGTACTTC
>15|NA|TRBJ1-3|TRBV19|once
CASSPPLSSGNTIYF
TGTGCCAGTAGCCCCCCATTGAGCTCTGGAAACACCATATATTTT
>13|NA|TRBJ2-2|TRBV30|NA
CAWRGTNTGELFF
TGTGCCTGGAGGGGGACGAACACCGGGGAGCTGTTTTTT
>15|NA|TRBJ1-1|TRBV5-1|NA
CASSLVPQGGTEAFF
TGCGCCAGCAGCTTGGTTCCCCAGGGTGGTACTGAAGCTTTCTTT
>16|NA|TRBJ2-3|TRBV5-4|NA
CASSLRARGGADTQYF
TGTGCCAGCAGCTTGAGGGCGAGAGGGGGGGCAGATACGCAGTATTTT
>14|NA|TRBJ2-2|TRBV10-1|NA
CASSGGATTGELFF
TGCGCCAGCAGTGGGGGTGCCACCACCGGGGAGCTGTTTTTT
>13|NA|TRBJ2-2|TRBV5-1|NA
CASSTGNTGELFF
TGCGCCAGCAGCACAGGGAACACCGGGGAGCTGTTTTTT
>13|TRBD1|TRBJ1-1|TRBV6-4|NA
CASRDREGTEAFF
TGTGCCAGCAGGGACAGGGAGGGCACTGAAGCTTTCTTT
>15|TRBD1|TRBJ2-3|TRBV6-5|NA
CASSYSGQGRDTQYF
TGTGCCAGCAGTTACTCTGGACAGGGTAGAGATACGCAGTATTTT
>16|NA|TRBJ1-5|TRBV7-2|NA
CASSLLGPNSNQPQHF
TGTGCCAGCAGCTTACTCGGACCTAATAGCAATCAGCCCCAGCATTTT
>12|NA|TRBJ2-2|TRBV5-4|NA
CASSLDKGELFF
TGTGCCAGCAGCTTGGATAAGGGGGAGCTGTTTTTT
>11|NA|TRBJ2-7|TRBV29-1|NA
CSVGRGPEQYF
TGCAGCGTTGGGAGGGGTCCCGAGCAGTACTTC
>13|NA|TRBJ1-1|TRBV15|NA
CATSRVGTTEAFF
TGTGCCACCAGCAGAGTTGGTACAACTGAAGCTTTCTTT
>15|TRBD2|TRBJ2-1|TRBV28|NA
CASSLLAGVHNEQFF
TGTGCCAGCAGTTTACTAGCGGGAGTCCACAATGAGCAGTTCTTC